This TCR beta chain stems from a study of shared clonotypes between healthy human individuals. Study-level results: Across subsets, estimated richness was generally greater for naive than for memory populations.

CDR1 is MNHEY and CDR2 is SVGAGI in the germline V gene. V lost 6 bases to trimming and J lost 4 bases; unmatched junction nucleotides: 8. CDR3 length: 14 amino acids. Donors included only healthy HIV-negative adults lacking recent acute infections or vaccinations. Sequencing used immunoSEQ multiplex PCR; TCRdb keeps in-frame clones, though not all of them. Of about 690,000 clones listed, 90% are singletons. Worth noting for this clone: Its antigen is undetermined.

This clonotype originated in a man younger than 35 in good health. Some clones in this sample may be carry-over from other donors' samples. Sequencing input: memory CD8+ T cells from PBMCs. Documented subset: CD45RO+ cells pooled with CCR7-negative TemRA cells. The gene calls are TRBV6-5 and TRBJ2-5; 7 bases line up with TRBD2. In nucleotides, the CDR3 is TGTGCCAGCAGCAAGGACCCGGGGGGAGAGACCCAGTACTTC. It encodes CASSKDPGGETQYF.